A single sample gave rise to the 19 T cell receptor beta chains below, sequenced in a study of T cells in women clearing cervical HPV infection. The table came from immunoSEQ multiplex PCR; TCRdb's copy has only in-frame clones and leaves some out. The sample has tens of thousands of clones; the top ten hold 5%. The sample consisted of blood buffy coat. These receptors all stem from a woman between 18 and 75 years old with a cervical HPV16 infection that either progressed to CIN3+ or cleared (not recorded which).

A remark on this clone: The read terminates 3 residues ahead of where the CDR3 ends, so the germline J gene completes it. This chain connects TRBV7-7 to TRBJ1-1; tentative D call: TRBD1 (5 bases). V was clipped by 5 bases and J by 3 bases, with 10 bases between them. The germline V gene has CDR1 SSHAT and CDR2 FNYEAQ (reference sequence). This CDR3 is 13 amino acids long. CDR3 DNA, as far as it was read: TGTGCCAGCAGCCCCGACAGAGACACTGAA. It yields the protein CASSPDRDTE. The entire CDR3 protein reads CASSPDRDTEAFF.

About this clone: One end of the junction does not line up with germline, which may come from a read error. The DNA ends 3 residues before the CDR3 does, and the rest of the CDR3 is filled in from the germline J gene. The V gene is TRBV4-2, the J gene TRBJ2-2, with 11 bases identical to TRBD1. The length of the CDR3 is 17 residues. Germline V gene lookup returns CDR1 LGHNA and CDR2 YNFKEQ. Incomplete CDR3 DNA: TGCGCCAGCAGCCAAGGGGCTCGGACAGGGGGCTCCGGGGAG. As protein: CASSQGARTGGSGE. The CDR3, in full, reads CASSQGARTGGSGELFF.

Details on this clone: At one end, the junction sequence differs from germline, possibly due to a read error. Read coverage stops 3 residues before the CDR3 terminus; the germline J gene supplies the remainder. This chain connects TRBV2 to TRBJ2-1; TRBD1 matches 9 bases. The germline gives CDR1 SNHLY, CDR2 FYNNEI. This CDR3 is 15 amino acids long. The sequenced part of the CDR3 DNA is TGTGTCAGCAGAGCCCGGGACAGGGTGGACAATGAG. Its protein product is CVSRARDRVDNE. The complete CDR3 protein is CVSRARDRVDNEQFF.

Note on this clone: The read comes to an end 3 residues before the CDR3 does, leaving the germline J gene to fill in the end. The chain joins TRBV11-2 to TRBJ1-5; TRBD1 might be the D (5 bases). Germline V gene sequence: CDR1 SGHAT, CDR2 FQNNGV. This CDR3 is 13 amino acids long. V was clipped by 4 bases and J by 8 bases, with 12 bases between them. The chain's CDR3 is CASSWGDAEPQHF. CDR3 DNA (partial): TGTGCCAGCAGCTGGGGGGATGCGGAGCCC.

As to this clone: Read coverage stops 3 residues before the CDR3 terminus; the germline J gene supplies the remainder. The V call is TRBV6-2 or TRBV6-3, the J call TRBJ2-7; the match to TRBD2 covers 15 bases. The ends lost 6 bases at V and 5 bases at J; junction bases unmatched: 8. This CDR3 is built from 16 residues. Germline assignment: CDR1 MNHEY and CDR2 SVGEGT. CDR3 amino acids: CASSGLAGGPVDEQYF. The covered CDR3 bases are TGTGCCAGCAGCGGACTAGCGGGGGGGCCCGTCGACGAG.

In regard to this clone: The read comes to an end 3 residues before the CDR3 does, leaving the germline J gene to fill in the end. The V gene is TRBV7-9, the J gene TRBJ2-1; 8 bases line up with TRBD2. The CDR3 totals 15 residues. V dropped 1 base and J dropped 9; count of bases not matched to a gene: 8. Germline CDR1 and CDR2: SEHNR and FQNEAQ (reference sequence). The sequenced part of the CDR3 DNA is TGTGCCAGCAGCTTAGTTAGCGGGGACCTTCTTGAG. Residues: CASSLVSGDLLE. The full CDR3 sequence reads CASSLVSGDLLEQFF.

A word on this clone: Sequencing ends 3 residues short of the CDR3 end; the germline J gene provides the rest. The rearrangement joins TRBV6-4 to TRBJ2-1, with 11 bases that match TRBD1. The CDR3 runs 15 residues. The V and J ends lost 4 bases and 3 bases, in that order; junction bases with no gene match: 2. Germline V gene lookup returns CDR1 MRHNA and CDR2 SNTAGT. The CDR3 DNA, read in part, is TGTGCCAGCAGTGCCGGGACAGGGGGCTACAATGAG. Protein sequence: CASSAGTGGYNE. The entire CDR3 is CASSAGTGGYNEQFF.

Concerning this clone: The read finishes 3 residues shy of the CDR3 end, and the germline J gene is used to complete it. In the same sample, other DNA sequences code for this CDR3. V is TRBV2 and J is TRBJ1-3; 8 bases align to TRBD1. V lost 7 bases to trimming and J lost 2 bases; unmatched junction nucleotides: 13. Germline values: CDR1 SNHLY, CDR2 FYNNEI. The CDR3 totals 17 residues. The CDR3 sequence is CASTGRGRAGAGNTIYF. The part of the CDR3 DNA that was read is TGTGCCAGCACGGGCAGGGGGCGAGCGGGTGCTGGAAACACC.

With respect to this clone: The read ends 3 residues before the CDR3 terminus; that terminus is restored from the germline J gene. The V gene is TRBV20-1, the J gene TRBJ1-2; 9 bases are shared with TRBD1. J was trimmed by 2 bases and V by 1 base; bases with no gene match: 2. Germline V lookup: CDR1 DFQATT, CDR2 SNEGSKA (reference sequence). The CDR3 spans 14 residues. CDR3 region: CSARGTGDNYGYTF. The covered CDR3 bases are TGCAGTGCTAGAGGGACAGGGGACAACTATGGC.

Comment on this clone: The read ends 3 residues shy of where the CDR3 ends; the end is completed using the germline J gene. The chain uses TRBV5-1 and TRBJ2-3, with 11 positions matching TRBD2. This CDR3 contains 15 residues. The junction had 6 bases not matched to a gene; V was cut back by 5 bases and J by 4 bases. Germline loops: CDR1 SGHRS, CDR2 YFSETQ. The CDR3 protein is CASSDSGGASDTQYF. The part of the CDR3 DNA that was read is TGCGCCAGCAGTGATAGCGGGGGGGCTTCAGATACG.

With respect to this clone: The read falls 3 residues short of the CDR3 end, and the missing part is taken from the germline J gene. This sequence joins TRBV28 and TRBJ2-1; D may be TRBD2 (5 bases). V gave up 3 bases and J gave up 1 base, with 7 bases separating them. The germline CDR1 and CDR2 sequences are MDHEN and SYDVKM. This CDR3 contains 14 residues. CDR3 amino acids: CASSFPGSYNEQFF. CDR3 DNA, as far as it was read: TGTGCCAGCAGTTTCCCGGGGTCCTACAATGAG.

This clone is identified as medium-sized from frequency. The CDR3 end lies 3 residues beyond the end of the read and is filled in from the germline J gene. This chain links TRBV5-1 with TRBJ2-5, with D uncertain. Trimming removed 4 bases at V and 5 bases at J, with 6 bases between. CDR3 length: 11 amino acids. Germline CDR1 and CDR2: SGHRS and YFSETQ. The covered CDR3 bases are TGCGCCAGCAGCGACAAGGAGACC. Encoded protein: CASSDKET. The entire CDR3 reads CASSDKETQYF. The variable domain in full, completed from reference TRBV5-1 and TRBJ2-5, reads KAGVTQTPRYLIKTRGQQVTLSCSPISGHRSVSWYQQTPGQGLQFLFEYFSETQRNKGNFPGRFSGRQFSNSRSEMNVSTLELGDSALYLCASSDKETQYFGPGTRLLVL.

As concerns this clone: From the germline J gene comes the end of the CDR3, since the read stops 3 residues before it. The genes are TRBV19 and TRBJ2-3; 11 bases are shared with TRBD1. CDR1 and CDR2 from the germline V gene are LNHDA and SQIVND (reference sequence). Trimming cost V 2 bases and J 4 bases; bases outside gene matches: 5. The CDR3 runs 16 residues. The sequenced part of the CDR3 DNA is TGTGCCAGTAGTATACCCCCGGGACAGGGGGCAGATACG. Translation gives CASSIPPGQGADT. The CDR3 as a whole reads CASSIPPGQGADTQYF.

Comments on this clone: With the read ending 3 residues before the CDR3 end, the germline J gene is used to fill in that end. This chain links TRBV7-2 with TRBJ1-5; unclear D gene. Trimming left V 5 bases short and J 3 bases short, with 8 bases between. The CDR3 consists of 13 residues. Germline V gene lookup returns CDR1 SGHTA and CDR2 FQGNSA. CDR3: CASSAEVNQPQHF. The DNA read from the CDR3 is TGTGCCAGCAGCGCAGAGGTCAATCAGCCC.

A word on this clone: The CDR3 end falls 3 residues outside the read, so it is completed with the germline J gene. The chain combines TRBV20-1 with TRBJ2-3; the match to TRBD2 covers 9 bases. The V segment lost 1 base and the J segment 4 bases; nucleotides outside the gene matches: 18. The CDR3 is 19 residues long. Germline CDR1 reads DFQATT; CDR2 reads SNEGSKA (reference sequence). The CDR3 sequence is CSARARVRAGGPRADTQYF. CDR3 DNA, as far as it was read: TGCAGTGCTAGAGCTCGGGTGAGGGCGGGGGGGCCTCGCGCAGATACG.

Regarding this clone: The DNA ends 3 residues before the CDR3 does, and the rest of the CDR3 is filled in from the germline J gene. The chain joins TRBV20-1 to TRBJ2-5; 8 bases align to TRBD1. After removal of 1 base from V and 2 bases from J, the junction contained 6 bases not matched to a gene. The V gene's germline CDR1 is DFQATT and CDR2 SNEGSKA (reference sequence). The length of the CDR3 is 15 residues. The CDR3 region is CSARGTQGDQETQYF. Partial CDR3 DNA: TGCAGTGCTAGAGGGACACAGGGGGATCAAGAGACC.

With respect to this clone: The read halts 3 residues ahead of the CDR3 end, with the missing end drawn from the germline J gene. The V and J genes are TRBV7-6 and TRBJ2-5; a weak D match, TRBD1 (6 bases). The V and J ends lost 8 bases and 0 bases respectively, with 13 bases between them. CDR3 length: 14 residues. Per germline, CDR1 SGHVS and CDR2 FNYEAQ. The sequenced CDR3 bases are TGTGCCAGCCACGGGCCAGGGGACCAAGAGACC. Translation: CASHGPGDQET. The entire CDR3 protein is CASHGPGDQETQYF.

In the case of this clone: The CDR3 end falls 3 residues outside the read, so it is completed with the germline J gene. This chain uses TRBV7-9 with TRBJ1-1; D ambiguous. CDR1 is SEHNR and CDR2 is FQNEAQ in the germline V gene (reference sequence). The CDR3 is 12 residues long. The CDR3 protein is CASSPRSYEAFF. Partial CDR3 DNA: TGTGCCAGCAGCCCTCGGTCTTACGAG.

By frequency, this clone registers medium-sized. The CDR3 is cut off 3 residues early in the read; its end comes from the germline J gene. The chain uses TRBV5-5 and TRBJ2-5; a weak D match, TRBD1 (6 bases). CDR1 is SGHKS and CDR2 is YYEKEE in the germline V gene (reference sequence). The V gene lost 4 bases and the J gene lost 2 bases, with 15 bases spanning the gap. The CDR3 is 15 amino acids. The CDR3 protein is CASSPRDTLQETQYF. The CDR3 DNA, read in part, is TGTGCCAGCAGCCCCCGGGACACATTGCAAGAGACC.